This TCR beta chain was retrieved from a study of response to subunit inactivated influenza vaccine. The CDR3 consists of 15 residues. The V gene lost 0 bases and the J gene lost 4 bases, with 10 bases spanning the gap. Germline assignment: CDR1 SGHRS and CDR2 YFSETQ. This clonotype was seen more than once but under ten times. Antigen unknown. A single record per CDR3 protein comes from TCRdb applying MiXCR to the RT-PCR reads. The profile shows 500,000 to 600,000 distinct CDR3 sequences, approximately 16% of them singletons. Whole-study results and caveats: The authors suggested that every seasonal influenza vaccination recruits few new T cells.

The chain combines TRBV5-1 with TRBJ1-4; no definite D call. The specimen comprised CD4+ T cells sorted from PBMCs, sampled roughly 24 months after vaccination. The clonotype comes from a man in his fifties or sixties who received an inactivated influenza vaccine. DNA for the CDR3: TGCGCCAGCAGCTTGGAACCGGGCCATAATGAAAAACTGTTTTTT. The encoded protein is CASSLEPGHNEKLFF. Looking up the rest from reference TRBV5-1 and TRBJ1-4 gives the full variable domain: KAGVTQTPRYLIKTRGQQVTLSCSPISGHRSVSWYQQTPGQGLQFLFEYFSETQRNKGNFPGRFSGRQFSNSRSEMNVSTLELGDSALYLCASSLEPGHNEKLFFGSGTQLSVL.